The rows below give T cell receptor beta chains drawn from one sample of a study of cytomegalovirus exposure and HLA in healthy donors. TCRdb's copy holds only in-frame clones and misses some; the assay was immunoSEQ multiplex PCR. The sample's table shows around 150,000 clones. Sequenced: PBMCs. The receptors come from an older woman in good health and CMV-seronegative. CDR3s include the opening cysteine and the closing phenylalanine or tryptophan. The D gene is left open where the match is weak.

TGCGCCAGCAGCTTGGGGCGGGAGTTCTACGAGCAGTACTTC	CASSLGREFYEQYF	TRBD2	TRBV5-1	TRBJ2-7
TGTGCCAGCAGTTCTTACTACGGTCCCGACGGTGAGCAGTTCTTC	CASSSYYGPDGEQFF	.	TRBV27	TRBJ2-1
TGTGCCAGCAGCTTGGGCGGGAGGGCCGGAGAGCAGTTCTTC	CASSLGGRAGEQFF	TRBD2	TRBV5-6	TRBJ2-1
TGTGCCAGCAGCTTAGTTGGGGGGAGCAATCAGCCCCAGCATTTT	CASSLVGGSNQPQHF	.	TRBV7-2	TRBJ1-5
TGTGCCAGCAGCTTAGACCCTACAGGGACCCAGTACTTC	CASSLDPTGTQYF	.	TRBV7-2	TRBJ2-5
TGTGCCAGCAGTTCCCAGGGGGGCCGACGCGAGCAGTACTTC	CASSSQGGRREQYF	.	TRBV6-5	TRBJ2-7
TGTGCCAGCAGCTGGGCCGGGACAGGACCGCAAGAGACCCAGTACTTC	CASSWAGTGPQETQYF	TRBD1	TRBV7-7	TRBJ2-5
TGTGCCAGCAGCTTAGGGACAGAACTAGCCAAAAACATTCAGTACTTC	CASSLGTELAKNIQYF	.	TRBV11-1	TRBJ2-4
TGTGCCAGCAGCTTTGGACAGGGGGCATTAGGCTACACCTTC	CASSFGQGALGYTF	TRBD1	TRBV7-9	TRBJ1-2
TGTGCCAGCAGCTCGCCCCGTACTAGCGGGACGCACGAGCAGTACTTC	CASSSPRTSGTHEQYF	TRBD2	TRBV13	TRBJ2-7
TGTGCCAGCAGCTACATTTCCCCCAATCAGCCCCAGCATTTT	CASSYISPNQPQHF	.	TRBV7-8	TRBJ1-5
TGTGCTAGTGGGGTGGGAGGGTCCCTCTCTGGAAACACCATATATTTT	CASGVGGSLSGNTIYF	.	TRBV12-5	TRBJ1-3
TGTGCCAGCAGCTTACGCGGACAGGTATACAATGAGCAGTTCTTC	CASSLRGQVYNEQFF	TRBD1	TRBV7-3	TRBJ2-1
TGTGCCAGCAGCTTAGGGGACAGAAAGTCACCCCTCCACTTT	CASSLGDRKSPLHF	TRBD1	TRBV7-8	TRBJ1-6
TGTGCCAGCAGCCCCGGGACAGGAGCCTACGAGCAGTACTTC	CASSPGTGAYEQYF	TRBD1	TRBV11-3	TRBJ2-7
TGCGCCAGCAGCCAGGGGGCGCGGCAAGAGACCCAGTACTTC	CASSQGARQETQYF	.	TRBV4-1	TRBJ2-5
TGTGCCAGCAGTCCGGACAGAAGGGCCCTCCACTTT	CASSPDRRALHF	.	TRBV14	TRBJ1-6
TGTGCCAGCGGGGGGGAGGGCCTCACAGATACGCAGTATTTT	CASGGEGLTDTQYF	TRBD2	TRBV13	TRBJ2-3
TGTGCCAGCAGCGACGACAGGAGCAATCAGCCCCAGCATTTT	CASSDDRSNQPQHF	.	TRBV5-4	TRBJ1-5
TGTGCCAGCAGCTTCGGGACAGGACCTAACTCTGGAAACACCATATATTTT	CASSFGTGPNSGNTIYF	TRBD1	TRBV7-2	TRBJ1-3
TGTGCCAGCAGTTACTCCAGGGAAAGCTATGGCTACACCTTC	CASSYSRESYGYTF	.	TRBV6-6	TRBJ1-2
TGCGCCAGCCTAGGGGGCGTCGAGGGCGGGGAGCTGTTTTTT	CASLGGVEGGELFF	TRBD1	TRBV5-1	TRBJ2-2
TGTGCCAGCAGCTTAGCGACAGGGAGCACTGAAGCTTTCTTT	CASSLATGSTEAFF	TRBD1	TRBV7-9	TRBJ1-1
TGTGCCAGCAGTTACCGAACAGGGTTTTTTGGAAACACCATATATTTT	CASSYRTGFFGNTIYF	.	TRBV6-6	TRBJ1-3
TGTGCCAGCACCCCGTTCAGGGGGACAGGGGTGAACACTGAAGCTTTCTTT	CASTPFRGTGVNTEAFF	TRBD1	TRBV9	TRBJ1-1
TGTGCCAGCGCGGCGGGCTTCGGCTACGAGCAGTACTTC	CASAAGFGYEQYF	.	TRBV25-1	TRBJ2-7
TGTGCCAGCAGCTCCCGGGACAGGAACACTGAAGCTTTCTTT	CASSSRDRNTEAFF	TRBD1	TRBV5-4	TRBJ1-1
TGTGCCAGCAGCTTAAGGACAACTGGAAACACCATATATTTT	CASSLRTTGNTIYF	.	TRBV5-5	TRBJ1-3
TGTGCCAGCAGCTTAGATGGGTGGAGGCTAGTGGGAGATACGCAGTATTTT	CASSLDGWRLVGDTQYF	.	TRBV7-6	TRBJ2-3
TGCGCCAGCAGTCAGCGGGGACAGGGATCGCGTTACGAGCAGTACTTC	CASSQRGQGSRYEQYF	TRBD1	TRBV23-1	TRBJ2-7
TGTGCCAGCAGTTACTGGGGGGGCTGTGGAAACACCATATATTTT	CASSYWGGCGNTIYF	.	TRBV6-7	TRBJ1-3
TGCGCCAGCAGCCCAAGGACAGGGGACGTCACTGAAGCTTTCTTT	CASSPRTGDVTEAFF	TRBD1	TRBV5-1	TRBJ1-1
TGTGCCAGCAGTCCATTCTCGGGGGGACCCTACAATGAGCAGTTCTTC	CASSPFSGGPYNEQFF	TRBD2	TRBV27	TRBJ2-1
TGTGCCAGCAGCTTAGGCGGAGGGGATTTATCACCCCTCCACTTT	CASSLGGGDLSPLHF	.	TRBV13	TRBJ1-6
TGTGCCAGCTCACCCCGGGACATAGGAGGCACCGGGGAGCTGTTTTTT	CASSPRDIGGTGELFF	.	TRBV18	TRBJ2-2
TGTGCCAGCAGGAGACGTGGACAGTCCGACTACGAGCAGTACTTC	CASRRRGQSDYEQYF	.	TRBV2	TRBJ2-7
TGTGCCAGCAGTTACACTGACAGTTACACAGATACGCAGTATTTT	CASSYTDSYTDTQYF	.	TRBV6-5	TRBJ2-3
TGCGCCAGCAGCCAAGAACCCAGGGTGAACGGGGAGCTGTTTTTT	CASSQEPRVNGELFF	.	TRBV4-3	TRBJ2-2
TGTGCCAGCAGCGTAGACAGCTTAAATGAAAAACTGTTTTTT	CASSVDSLNEKLFF	.	TRBV9	TRBJ1-4
TGTGCCAGCTCACCTGGGACAAATCGTCCTGAAGCTTTCTTT	CASSPGTNRPEAFF	.	TRBV18	TRBJ1-1